This passage covers 30 T cell receptor beta chains from one sample sequenced in a study of cytomegalovirus exposure and HLA in healthy donors. The PCR made use of 60 Vbeta and 13 Jbeta primers. Produced via immunoSEQ multiplex PCR; TCRdb's table is partial and in-frame only. The sample has around 180,000 clones, about 65% seen once. Sequencing was done on a sample of PBMCs. These receptors were taken from a girl between 5 and 17 years old in good health and CMV-seronegative.

This clone was counted only a few times. The chain couples TRBV19 to TRBJ2-1; TRBD2 might be the D (6 bases). The CDR3 has 12 amino acids. Trimming left V 7 bases short and J 6 bases short, with 10 bases between. Germline CDR1 reads LNHDA; CDR2 reads SQIVND (reference sequence). CDR3 sequence (DNA): TGTGCCAGTACTAGGGACTCCAATGAGCAGTTCTTC. It codes for CASTRDSNEQFF.

This sequence joins TRBV6-1 and TRBJ1-6; D gene unclear. The CDR3 has 15 residues. CDR1 is MNHNS, CDR2 SASEGT, per germline. V was shortened by 4 bases and J by 7 bases, with 14 bases between the two germline ends. The CDR3 loop reads CASSVSEVRNSPLHF. CDR3 nucleotide sequence: TGTGCCAGCAGTGTATCAGAGGTCCGCAATTCACCCCTCCACTTT.

This clone has only one observation. The genes are TRBV6-8 and TRBJ2-7; a possible D gene is TRBD2 (6 bases). Trimming shortened V by 2 bases and J by 6 bases, and 23 bases separated the two germline ends. The CDR3 loop spans 17 amino acids. Germline assignment: CDR1 MNHGY and CDR2 SAAAGT. The CDR3 nucleotides read TGTGCCAGCAGTTACCCGAAAGGTGACGGGGGACTTTGCGAGCAGTACTTC. This encodes CASSYPKGDGGLCEQYF.

In DNA form, the CDR3 reads TGTGCCAGCAGCTTCAGGGGATGGGTGGAAGAGACCCAGTACTTC. It specifies CASSFRGWVEETQYF. The chain links TRBV11-2 to TRBJ2-5; D is perhaps TRBD1 (6 bases). Trimming shortened V by 3 bases and J by 3 bases, and 14 bases separated the two germline ends. The germline CDR1 and CDR2 sequences are SGHAT and FQNNGV. This CDR3 has 15 residues.

This clone was counted only a few times. This chain uses TRBV28 with TRBJ2-2; TRBD2 agrees at 7 bases. V lost 5 bases, J lost 4 bases, and 4 bases stayed unmatched. The germline gives CDR1 MDHEN, CDR2 SYDVKM. CDR3 length: 14 residues. The CDR3: CASSLPGGTGELFF. The DNA for the CDR3 is TGTGCCAGCAGTCTCCCGGGGGGCACCGGGGAGCTGTTTTTT.

The chain combines TRBV2 with TRBJ2-7; the D gene is possibly TRBD2 (5 bases). Germline V lookup: CDR1 SNHLY, CDR2 FYNNEI. Trimming stripped 0 bases from V and 6 bases from J, with 9 bases between. This CDR3 contains 13 residues. The CDR3 DNA follows: TGTGCCAGCAGTGAAGCGCTTGGAGGCGAGCAGTACTTC. This codes for CASSEALGGEQYF. Complete variable domain (other parts from reference TRBV2 and TRBJ2-7): EPEVTQTPSHQVTQMGQEVILRCVPISNHLYFYWYRQILGQKVEFLVSFYNNEISEKSEIFDDQFSVERPDGSNFTLKIRSTKLEDSAMYFCASSEALGGEQYFGPGTRLTVT.

The chain couples TRBV6-5 to TRBJ2-2; perhaps TRBD1 as D (5 bases). V was clipped by 4 bases and J by 3 bases, with 6 bases between them. CDR1 is MNHEY and CDR2 is SVGAGI in the germline V gene. The CDR3 runs to 13 residues. CDR3 region: CASSLGHTGELFF. CDR3 bases: TGTGCCAGCAGTTTGGGGCACACCGGGGAGCTGTTTTTT.

The chain joins TRBV5-1 to TRBJ1-5, with TRBD1 matching over 10 bases. The V and J ends lost 2 bases and 7 bases, in that order; junction bases with no gene match: 9. In germline, CDR1 is SGHRS, CDR2 YFSETQ. The CDR3 has 16 residues. The CDR3 reads CASSLYGTGAGQPQHF. CDR3 bases: TGCGCCAGCAGCTTATACGGGACAGGGGCAGGACAGCCCCAGCATTTT.

The chain couples TRBV10-3 to TRBJ1-1; 7 bases are shared with TRBD1. This CDR3 is built from 15 residues. Germline V gene data show CDR1 as ENHRY and CDR2 as SYGVKD. With V trimmed by 3 bases and J by 6 bases, 10 bases remained unmatched. DNA of the CDR3: TGTGCCATCAGTGACCAGACAGGGTCGGGGGCTGAAGCTTTCTTT. As protein: CAISDQTGSGAEAFF.

The chain has TRBV7-9 and TRBJ2-3, with TRBD1 as a possible D gene (8 bases). Germline loops: CDR1 SEHNR, CDR2 FQNEAQ (reference sequence). The CDR3 runs to 13 residues. V was clipped by 10 bases and J by 3 bases, with 14 bases between them. The CDR3 DNA is TGTGCCACCGGACAGGGACTAACAGATACGCAGTATTTT. It encodes CATGQGLTDTQYF. Complete variable domain (other parts from reference TRBV7-9 and TRBJ2-3): DTGVSQNPRHKITKRGQNVTFRCDPISEHNRLYWYRQTLGQGPEFLTYFQNEAQLEKSRLLSDRFSAERPKGSFSTLEIQRTEQGDSAMYLCATGQGLTDTQYFGPGTRLTVL.

The chain links TRBV6-6 to TRBJ2-1; TRBD2 aligns across 7 bases. Losses at the gene ends were 6 bases for V and 0 bases for J; bases not matched to a gene: 5. CDR3 length: 15 residues. CDR1 and CDR2 from the germline V gene are MNHNY and SVGAGI (reference sequence). CDR3 DNA: TGTGCCAGCAGACCCCTAGCGGACTCCTACAATGAGCAGTTCTTC. Its translation: CASRPLADSYNEQFF.

The chain recombines TRBV7-9 with TRBJ2-2; D possibly corresponds to TRBD2 (6 bases). In germline, CDR1 is SEHNR, CDR2 FQNEAQ (reference sequence). The CDR3 extends over 17 amino acids. Trimming took 4 bases from V and 1 from J, leaving 16 bases between them. The CDR3 sequence is CASSSLGGVLNTGELFF. CDR3 in DNA: TGTGCCAGCAGCTCCCTAGGAGGGGTCTTGAACACCGGGGAGCTGTTTTTT.

The chain links TRBV6-1 to TRBJ1-6, with D perhaps TRBD1 (6 bases). Deletions cut 2 bases from V and 11 bases from J, with 19 bases between. The germline V gene encodes CDR1 MNHNS and CDR2 SASEGT. The CDR3 totals 16 residues. CDR3: CASSEKAPLAGAPLHF. For the CDR3, the DNA is TGTGCCAGCAGTGAAAAAGCCCCCCTGGCAGGGGCACCCCTCCACTTT.

V usage is TRBV19 and J usage is TRBJ1-3; a weak D match, TRBD1 (5 bases). This CDR3 has 15 amino acids. The V gene's germline CDR1 is LNHDA and CDR2 SQIVND (reference sequence). Trimming stripped 3 bases from V and 1 base from J, with 10 bases between. The CDR3 loop reads CASSIQGSSGNTIYF. The DNA of the CDR3 is TGTGCCAGTAGTATTCAGGGAAGTTCTGGAAACACCATATATTTT.

The chain's CDR3 is CASSPNRDRGRNTIYF. The CDR3 bases are TGCGCCAGCAGCCCCAACCGGGACAGGGGACGAAACACCATATATTTT. The chain carries TRBV5-1 and TRBJ1-3; TRBD1 aligns across 10 bases. V shed 4 bases and J 5 bases; nucleotides not matched to a gene: 9. The germline V gene has CDR1 SGHRS and CDR2 YFSETQ. This CDR3 region has 16 residues.

This clone has only a few counts. This chain links TRBV7-3 with TRBJ2-5; 10 nucleotides line up with TRBD1. The germline V gene has CDR1 SGHTA and CDR2 FQGTGA. The CDR3 is made up of 16 amino acids. Trimming at V came to 2 bases and at J to 1 base, leaving 4 bases not matched to a gene. CDR3 sequence reads: CASSLGTGAFQETQYF. For the CDR3, the DNA is TGTGCCAGCAGCTTAGGGACAGGGGCCTTCCAAGAGACCCAGTACTTC.

V is TRBV6-5 and J is TRBJ1-2; 7 nucleotides match TRBD1. In germline, CDR1 is MNHEY, CDR2 SVGAGI. Germline trimming cut 0 bases from V and 5 bases from J; bases unmatched to any gene: 3. CDR3 length: 14 amino acids. The CDR3 bases are TGTGCCAGCAGTTACTCGGGACAGCCTTATGGCTACACCTTC. Translation: CASSYSGQPYGYTF.

The chain has TRBV5-4 and TRBJ2-1, with 9 bases matching TRBD2. This CDR3 spans 17 amino acids. Germline assignment: CDR1 SGHNT and CDR2 YYREEE (reference sequence). The V gene end was trimmed by 3 bases and the J gene end by 4 bases; junction bases not matched to a gene: 11. Here the CDR3 reads CASSWGGASGAYNEQFF. The CDR3 region has the DNA TGTGCCAGCAGCTGGGGGGGGGCTAGCGGGGCGTACAATGAGCAGTTCTTC.

This clone was detected a few times. The chain has TRBV7-8 and TRBJ2-5, with 9 bases lining up with TRBD1. The length of the CDR3 is 15 residues. The V gene's germline CDR1 is SGHVS and CDR2 FQNEAQ. J lost 2 bases, V lost 6 bases, and 7 bases had no gene match. The CDR3 is CASRRGTGKQETQYF. CDR3 coding DNA: TGTGCCAGCAGGCGAGGGACAGGGAAACAAGAGACCCAGTACTTC.

This rearrangement joins TRBV27 to TRBJ2-3; 11 nucleotides align to TRBD2. Germline V gives CDR1 MNHEY, CDR2 SMNVEV (reference sequence). The CDR3 extends over 20 amino acids. The J segment lost 2 bases and the V segment lost 5 bases, leaving 18 bases of the junction unmatched. CDR3 nucleotides: TGTGCCAGCAGTCCCTCGATAGTAATACGTAGCGGGGGGGACACAGATACGCAGTATTTT. As protein: CASSPSIVIRSGGDTDTQYF.

The chain is built from TRBV28 and TRBJ1-1; 7 positions agree with TRBD1. The trim removed 5 bases at V and 1 base at J, leaving 4 bases unmatched. There are 14 residues in the CDR3. Per the germline V gene, CDR1 is MDHEN and CDR2 is SYDVKM. CDR3 residues: CASSIQGSNTEAFF. Written as DNA, the CDR3 is TGTGCCAGCAGTATACAGGGGTCGAACACTGAAGCTTTCTTT.

Only a few counts were recorded for this clone. The chain combines TRBV9 with TRBJ1-1, with 7 bases fitting TRBD1. CDR3 length: 14 residues. V shed 0 bases and J 5 bases; nucleotides not matched to a gene: 4. Germline V gene lookup returns CDR1 SGDLS and CDR2 YYNGEE. CDR3: CASSVDRGITEAFF. The CDR3, as DNA: TGTGCCAGCAGCGTAGACAGGGGTATAACTGAAGCTTTCTTT.

The chain uses TRBV6-1 and TRBJ2-5; 8 bases fit TRBD2. In germline, CDR1 is MNHNS, CDR2 SASEGT. This CDR3 comprises 14 residues. The V gene end was trimmed by 6 bases and the J gene end by 5 bases; junction bases not matched to a gene: 8. The DNA for the CDR3 is TGTGCCAGCAGCCAACTAGCGGTGGGGGAGACCCAGTACTTC. This codes for CASSQLAVGETQYF.

The chain has TRBV12-5 and TRBJ1-2; D unclear. Germline CDR1 LGHNT, CDR2 FRNRAP. V gave up 0 bases and J gave up 4 bases, with 15 bases separating them. This CDR3 has 16 amino acids. CDR3: CASGLVPDHRVYGYTF. CDR3 bases: TGTGCTAGTGGTTTGGTACCTGATCACCGCGTCTATGGCTACACCTTC.

This clone was detected a few times. V usage is TRBV5-1 and J usage is TRBJ2-3; TRBD2 matches at 8 bases. The CDR3 is 18 residues long. J was trimmed by 1 base and V by 5 bases; bases with no gene match: 15. Per the germline V gene, CDR1 is SGHRS and CDR2 is YFSETQ. The CDR3 protein is CASRSRGGREPGTDTQYF. The DNA of the CDR3 is TGCGCCAGCAGGTCCCGGGGGGGCCGAGAGCCAGGCACAGATACGCAGTATTTT.

This clone was observed a single time. A read error may produce the germline difference seen at one junction end. V is TRBV5-1 and J is TRBJ2-5; TRBD2 matches at 8 bases. Germline V lookup: CDR1 SGHRS, CDR2 YFSETQ. The CDR3 has 17 residues. In nucleotides, the CDR3 is TGCACCAGCAAACGGCAGCGGGGGACCTCGTACCAAGAGACCCAGTACTTC. It yields the protein CTSKRQRGTSYQETQYF.

This clone has only one observation. The chain couples TRBV6-5 to TRBJ1-2, with D unclear. CDR3 length equals 15 residues. CDR1 and CDR2 from the germline V gene are MNHEY and SVGAGI. Deletions cut 2 bases from V and 2 bases from J, with 12 bases between. The CDR3 DNA reads as TGTGCCAGCAGTTACCACTCACAGAAAAACTATGGCTACACCTTC. This translates into CASSYHSQKNYGYTF.

The V call is TRBV5-1, the J call TRBJ1-6; the D is unclear. Trimming cost V 2 bases and J 9 bases, with 6 bases left between them. The CDR3 consists of 12 residues. Germline V lookup: CDR1 SGHRS, CDR2 YFSETQ. CDR3: CASSFDTSPLHF. The CDR3 DNA reads as TGCGCCAGCAGCTTCGACACTTCACCCCTCCACTTT.

The rearrangement uses TRBV5-1 and TRBJ1-1, with 8 bases lining up with TRBD1. CDR1 and CDR2 (germline): SGHRS, YFSETQ. V lost 2 bases, J lost 5 bases, and 17 bases stayed unmatched. The CDR3 contains 18 residues. CDR3 residues: CASSLNTGQGALRTEAFF. CDR3 nucleotide sequence: TGCGCCAGCAGCTTAAACACGGGCCAGGGGGCTTTGAGGACTGAAGCTTTCTTT. The whole variable domain, remainder taken from reference TRBV5-1 and TRBJ1-1, is KAGVTQTPRYLIKTRGQQVTLSCSPISGHRSVSWYQQTPGQGLQFLFEYFSETQRNKGNFPGRFSGRQFSNSRSEMNVSTLELGDSALYLCASSLNTGQGALRTEAFFGQGTRLTVV.

This chain connects TRBV7-9 to TRBJ2-1; TRBD1 aligns across 8 bases. V dropped 3 bases and J dropped 8; count of bases not matched to a gene: 6. The CDR3 has 14 residues. Germline V gene sequence: CDR1 SEHNR, CDR2 FQNEAQ (reference sequence). As DNA, the CDR3 is TGTGCCAGCAGCTTTACCACACAGGGGGATGAGCAGTTCTTC. It yields the protein CASSFTTQGDEQFF.